This TCR beta chain appears in the sequencing data of a study of blood T cell repertoires in COVID-19. Study overall: Spain, Italy and the United States supplied samples that represented acute and convalescent COVID-19. Sources were T cells, B-cell-depleted T cells, or PBMCs; the material itself was cDNA or gDNA.

Original handling: Cell counts per sample came from amplifying reference gene primers. The repertoire was sequenced with immunoSEQ multiplex PCR; TCRdb's copy has only in-frame clones and lacks some. V and J calls and clone size are those listed in that table; D and trimming were worked out from the DNA. Among around 100,000 clones listed, about 92% were seen once. The CDR3 contains 13 residues. CDR1 LGHDT and CDR2 YNNKEL come from the germline V gene (reference sequence). The V gene lost 1 base and the J gene lost 2 bases, with 6 bases spanning the gap. The clonotype originates from an elderly woman in a cohort sampled during active COVID-19. The chain carries TRBV3-1 (or the pseudogene TRBV3-2) and TRBJ2-7; TRBD2 is a possible D gene (6 bases). What was sequenced was peripheral blood. This chain's CDR3 is CASSQGGAYEQYF. CDR3 DNA: TGTGCCAGCAGCCAAGGGGGGGCCTACGAGCAGTACTTC.